The clone carrying this T cell receptor beta chain was seen once. A much larger clone sits a single nucleotide away, making a read error possible. The data are from a study of molecular identifiers for immune sequencing clone quantification. TCRdb re-derived calls from the PCR reads in MiXCR, one entry per CDR3 protein. Of more than 95,000 distinct CDR3 sequences detected, 20% to 30% appear once; the ten largest clones hold approximately 0.91%. The V end was cut by 2 bases, the J end by 4 bases, with 8 bases between. The CDR3 is 14 amino acids. CDR1 is SGHVS, CDR2 FNYEAQ, per germline. The V and J genes are TRBV7-6 and TRBJ2-2; no clear D. The TCR comes from a human donor in good health. Some libraries in this study had Jurkat cell RNA spiked in. The sample taken for sequencing was naive CD8+ T cells from blood, with Jurkat cell RNA spiked in. The subset was: FACS-sorted CD8+CD4-CCR7+CD45RA+ naive T cells. CDR3 coding DNA: TGTGCCAGCAGCTTAATAGTGAGCACCGGGGAGCTGTTTTTT. Residues: CASSLIVSTGELFF.